This T cell receptor beta chain is drawn from a study of blood T cell repertoires in COVID-19. This CDR3 is 14 amino acids long. With 0 bases removed from V and 6 bases from J, the gap between germline ends came to 9 bases. Germline CDR1 and CDR2: MNHEY and SVGAGI. Measured with immunoSEQ multiplex PCR; TCRdb has only the in-frame clones, and not every one. The sample contains 300,000 to 450,000 clones, more than 70% of which appear only once. The sample was PBMCs or T cells enriched from blood (not recorded which). This TCR was recovered from a man aged 25-40 years who had recovered from COVID-19. The chain has TRBV6-5 and TRBJ2-4; the D gene is possibly TRBD2 (5 bases). The CDR3 DNA is TGTGCCAGCAGTTACTCTGTAGAGGGAAACATTCAGTACTTC. Encoded protein: CASSYSVEGNIQYF.